This TCR beta chain was sequenced in a study of preoperative IRX-2 immunotherapy in early breast cancer. Assay used: immunoSEQ multiplex PCR; TCRdb lists only in-frame clones, some missing. The table has 35,000 to 40,000 clones, around 82% seen once. The V gene lost 0 bases and the J gene lost 2 bases, with 7 bases spanning the gap. Germline V lookup: CDR1 MNHGY, CDR2 SAAAGT. The length of the CDR3 is 14 residues. Indicated treatment: preoperative locoregional IRX-2 cytokine immunotherapy. Preoperative locoregional IRX-2 cytokine immunotherapy was tested in the phase Ib source study. The TCR comes from a human donor with breast cancer. Sample: lymph node tissue, taken after IRX-2 immunotherapy. The chain recombines TRBV6-8 with TRBJ1-1; no firm D call. CDR3 residues: CASSYSRINTEAFF. Written as DNA, the CDR3 is TGTGCCAGCAGTTACTCCCGAATTAACACTGAAGCTTTCTTT.